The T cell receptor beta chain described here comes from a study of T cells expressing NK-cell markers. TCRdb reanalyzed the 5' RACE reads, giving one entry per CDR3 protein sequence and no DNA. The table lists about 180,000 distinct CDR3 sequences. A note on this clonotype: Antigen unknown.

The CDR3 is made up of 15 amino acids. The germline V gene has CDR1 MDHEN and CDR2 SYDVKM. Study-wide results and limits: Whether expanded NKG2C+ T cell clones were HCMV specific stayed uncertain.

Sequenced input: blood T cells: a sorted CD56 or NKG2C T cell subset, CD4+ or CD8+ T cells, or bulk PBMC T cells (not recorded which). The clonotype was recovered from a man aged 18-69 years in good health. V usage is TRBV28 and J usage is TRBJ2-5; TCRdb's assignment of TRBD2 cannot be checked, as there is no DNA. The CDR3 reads CASRPGLAGEETQYF. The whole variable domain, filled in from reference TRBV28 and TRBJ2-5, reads DVKVTQSSRYLVKRTGEKVFLECVQDMDHENMFWYRQDPGLGLRLIYFSYDVKMKEKGDIPEGYSVSREKKERFSLILESASTNQTSMYLCASRPGLAGEETQYFGPGTRLLVL.